The rows below give T cell receptor beta chains drawn from one sample of a study of T cell responses to AZD1222 COVID-19 vaccine. TCRdb's copy holds only in-frame clones and misses some; the assay was immunoSEQ multiplex PCR. The sample has about 120,000 clones, 70% to 90% seen once. Specimen: peripheral blood, collected on day 0 of AZD1222 vaccination. All receptors come from an adult in good health. Both conserved end residues are part of each CDR3. D genes are given only for firm matches. Expanded clones are given a class, and other clones once, few, many or no size at all.

j_call: TRBJ2-1; clone_size: .; v_call: TRBV6-4; d_call: TRBD2; cdr3_aa: CASSDSAGAPYNEQFF; cdr3_nt: TGTGCCAGCAGTGACTCTGCGGGAGCGCCCTACAATGAGCAGTTCTTC
j_call: TRBJ2-1; clone_size: .; v_call: TRBV5-1; d_call: TRBD1; cdr3_aa: CASSFTGDASSYNEQFF; cdr3_nt: TGCGCCAGCAGCTTTACAGGGGACGCGAGCTCCTACAATGAGCAGTTCTTC
j_call: TRBJ2-5; clone_size: .; v_call: TRBV5-1; d_call: .; cdr3_aa: CASSLQGPQETQYF; cdr3_nt: TGCGCCAGCAGCTTGCAGGGCCCGCAAGAGACCCAGTACTTC
j_call: TRBJ2-2; clone_size: .; v_call: TRBV29-1; d_call: TRBD1; cdr3_aa: CSGGQGYTGELFF; cdr3_nt: TGCAGTGGGGGACAGGGTTACACCGGGGAGCTGTTTTTT
j_call: TRBJ2-3; clone_size: .; v_call: TRBV29-1; d_call: .; cdr3_aa: CSVDRSARGAQYF; cdr3_nt: TGCAGCGTCGATCGTTCGGCTAGAGGCGCGCAGTATTTT
j_call: TRBJ2-3; clone_size: .; v_call: TRBV27; d_call: TRBD2; cdr3_aa: CASSPSGGGGGTDTQYF; cdr3_nt: TGTGCCAGCAGTCCCTCGGGTGGGGGGGGAGGCACAGATACGCAGTATTTT
j_call: TRBJ2-5; clone_size: .; v_call: TRBV14; d_call: .; cdr3_aa: CASSQVRGVLETQYF; cdr3_nt: TGTGCCAGCAGCCAAGTCCGAGGGGTTCTAGAGACCCAGTACTTC
j_call: TRBJ2-7; clone_size: .; v_call: TRBV3-1/TRBV3-2; d_call: .; cdr3_aa: CASSQDDTFGEQYF; cdr3_nt: TGTGCCAGCAGCCAAGATGACACTTTCGGGGAGCAGTACTTC
j_call: TRBJ1-1; clone_size: .; v_call: TRBV18; d_call: .; cdr3_aa: CASSPPGRGETEAFF; cdr3_nt: TGTGCCAGCTCACCACCCGGCAGGGGTGAGACTGAAGCTTTCTTT
j_call: TRBJ1-1; clone_size: .; v_call: TRBV7-3; d_call: .; cdr3_aa: CASSLSPSTNTEAFF; cdr3_nt: TGTGCCAGCAGCTTGAGTCCTTCCACGAACACTGAAGCTTTCTTT
j_call: TRBJ1-3; clone_size: once; v_call: TRBV6-5; d_call: TRBD1; cdr3_aa: CASADRALGNTIYF; cdr3_nt: TGTGCCAGCGCAGACAGGGCGTTAGGAAACACCATATATTTT
j_call: TRBJ1-4; clone_size: .; v_call: TRBV5-6; d_call: .; cdr3_aa: CASSSYRTTNEKLFF; cdr3_nt: TGTGCCAGCAGCTCCTACAGAACAACTAATGAAAAACTGTTTTTT
j_call: TRBJ2-1; clone_size: .; v_call: TRBV6-5; d_call: .; cdr3_aa: CASSEQRTSYNEQFF; cdr3_nt: TGTGCCAGTTCCGAACAGCGGACGTCCTACAATGAGCAGTTCTTC
j_call: TRBJ1-1; clone_size: .; v_call: TRBV6-5; d_call: .; cdr3_aa: CASSFRQAMNTEAFF; cdr3_nt: TGTGCCAGCAGTTTCCGACAAGCCATGAACACTGAAGCTTTCTTT
j_call: TRBJ1-1; clone_size: .; v_call: TRBV23-1; d_call: TRBD1; cdr3_aa: CASSQASRDSEAFF; cdr3_nt: TGCGCCAGCAGTCAGGCGTCCCGGGACAGTGAAGCTTTCTTT
j_call: TRBJ1-5; clone_size: once; v_call: TRBV19; d_call: .; cdr3_aa: CAILHWAASNQPQHF; cdr3_nt: TGTGCCATTTTACATTGGGCAGCTAGCAATCAGCCCCAGCATTTT
j_call: TRBJ2-1; clone_size: .; v_call: TRBV29-1; d_call: TRBD1; cdr3_aa: CSVEDLGQGWNEQFF; cdr3_nt: TGCAGCGTTGAAGATTTGGGACAGGGGTGGAATGAGCAGTTCTTC
j_call: TRBJ2-2; clone_size: .; v_call: TRBV12-3/TRBV12-4; d_call: .; cdr3_aa: CASWVLNTGELFF; cdr3_nt: TGTGCCAGCTGGGTTCTCAACACCGGGGAGCTGTTTTTT
j_call: TRBJ2-1; clone_size: .; v_call: TRBV9; d_call: .; cdr3_aa: CASSLQNEQFF; cdr3_nt: TGTGCCAGCAGCCTACAGAATGAGCAGTTCTTC
j_call: TRBJ1-1; clone_size: .; v_call: TRBV10-3; d_call: .; cdr3_aa: CAISDQGLGTEAFF; cdr3_nt: TGTGCCATCAGTGATCAAGGCCTGGGCACTGAAGCTTTCTTT
j_call: TRBJ1-1; clone_size: .; v_call: TRBV6-1; d_call: TRBD1; cdr3_aa: CASSDAGGNTEAFF; cdr3_nt: TGTGCCAGCAGTGACGCAGGGGGGAACACTGAAGCTTTCTTT
j_call: TRBJ2-3; clone_size: .; v_call: TRBV6-1; d_call: .; cdr3_aa: CASSDRTDTQYF; cdr3_nt: TGTGCCAGCAGTGACCGCACAGATACGCAGTATTTT
j_call: TRBJ1-4; clone_size: .; v_call: TRBV11-2; d_call: .; cdr3_aa: CASSLDPRRTNEKLFF; cdr3_nt: TGTGCCAGCAGCTTAGATCCGAGGCGGACTAATGAAAAACTGTTTTTT
j_call: TRBJ1-4; clone_size: .; v_call: TRBV19; d_call: .; cdr3_aa: CASTPGQLIRAGHNEKLFF; cdr3_nt: .
j_call: TRBJ2-7; clone_size: .; v_call: TRBV5-1; d_call: .; cdr3_aa: CATKHGGDAYEQYF; cdr3_nt: TGCGCCACCAAACACGGCGGGGATGCCTACGAGCAGTACTTC
j_call: TRBJ2-1; clone_size: .; v_call: TRBV5-1; d_call: TRBD2; cdr3_aa: CASSFILAQSYNEQFF; cdr3_nt: TGCGCCAGCAGCTTTATACTAGCGCAGAGCTACAATGAGCAGTTCTTC
j_call: TRBJ2-7; clone_size: .; v_call: TRBV4-2; d_call: .; cdr3_aa: CASSPKGGGPGYEQYF; cdr3_nt: TGTGCCAGCAGCCCAAAAGGGGGGGGCCCCGGTTACGAGCAGTACTTC